The 2 T cell receptor beta chains listed next were all sequenced from one sample in a study of identifying expanded T cells in peripheral blood. Some clones are missing from TCRdb's copy, which holds only in-frame ones; the method was immunoSEQ multiplex PCR. Of 83,000 or so clones detected, about nine tenths appear once; the ten largest clones hold around 4%. The sequencing input was blood. The receptors derive from a person aged 18 to 75 in good health.

The genes are TRBV18 and TRBJ2-2, with D unclear. Trimming left V 4 bases short and J 3 bases short, with 3 bases between. This CDR3 is built from 12 residues. Germline V lookup: CDR1 KGHSH, CDR2 LQKENI. The CDR3, as DNA: TGTGCCAGCTCACTGGACACCGGGGAGCTGTTTTTT. Amino acids: CASSLDTGELFF.

CDR3 DNA sequence: TGTGCCAGCAGCGTCCGACAGGGGTGGGCCACTGAAGCTTTCTTT. It codes for CASSVRQGWATEAFF. The chain couples TRBV5-6 to TRBJ1-1; 8 nucleotides align to TRBD1. Germline assignment: CDR1 SGHDT and CDR2 YYEEEE. Trimming cost V 4 bases and J 4 bases; bases outside gene matches: 9. This CDR3 contains 15 residues.